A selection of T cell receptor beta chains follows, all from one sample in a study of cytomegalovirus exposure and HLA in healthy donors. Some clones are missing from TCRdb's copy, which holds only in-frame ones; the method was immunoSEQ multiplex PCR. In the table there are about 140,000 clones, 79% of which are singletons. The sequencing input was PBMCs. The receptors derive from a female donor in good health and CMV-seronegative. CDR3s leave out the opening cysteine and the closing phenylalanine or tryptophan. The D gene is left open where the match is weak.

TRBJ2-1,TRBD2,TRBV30,AWNRLAGAMNEQF
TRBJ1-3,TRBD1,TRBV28,ASTKDRAGNTIY
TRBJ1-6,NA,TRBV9,ASSAGDLSSYNSPLH
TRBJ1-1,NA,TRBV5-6,ASSRPTGMNTEAF
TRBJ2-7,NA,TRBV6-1,ASSWTALDEQY
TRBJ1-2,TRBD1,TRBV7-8,ASSLGPGQGQGAYYYGYT
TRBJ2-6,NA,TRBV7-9,ASSPSGANVLT
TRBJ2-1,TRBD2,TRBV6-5,ASSYEGTSLYNEQF
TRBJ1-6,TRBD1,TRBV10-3,AISERGTGGNSPLH
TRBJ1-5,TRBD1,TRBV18,ASSPRTGGGPQH
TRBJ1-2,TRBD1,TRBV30,AWSPGGRGYT
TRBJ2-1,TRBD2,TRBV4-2,ASDKLAGGNNEQF
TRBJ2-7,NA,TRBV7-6,ASSLDPGSYEQY